This TCR beta chain comes out of a study of T cell changes during pregnancy in multiple sclerosis. Method: immunoSEQ multiplex PCR; TCRdb's copy keeps in-frame clones and lacks some. The data show about 130,000 clones, roughly 95% seen once. Germline loops: CDR1 MNHEY, CDR2 SMNVEV (reference sequence). The length of the CDR3 is 16 residues. Trimming at V came to 5 bases and at J to 7 bases, leaving 8 bases not matched to a gene. Sequencing was performed on peripheral blood, taken after pregnancy. The chain recombines TRBV27 with TRBJ2-1; 13 positions match TRBD2. The source is a female donor with multiple sclerosis, enrolled in a pregnancy study. As DNA, the CDR3 is TGTGCCAGCAGTCCTTCACTAGCGGGAGGGGGAAATGAGCAGTTCTTC. Protein sequence: CASSPSLAGGGNEQFF.